This TCR beta chain was sequenced in a study of patients and donors after allogeneic stem cell transplantation. Per germline, CDR1 DFQATT and CDR2 SNEGSKA (reference sequence). The CDR3 runs 15 residues. V lost 1 base and J lost 8, with 20 bases in between. This clonotype was seen more than once but under ten times. TCRdb used MiXCR to reprocess the RT-PCR reads, holding one entry per CDR3 protein. In the table there are about 960,000 distinct CDR3 sequences, approximately 18% of which are singletons. The rearrangement links TRBV20-1 to TRBJ1-2; D possibly corresponds to TRBD1 (5 bases). Material: blood, either unsorted or a sorted T cell fraction (not recorded which). This TCR was sampled from a human donor who was either an allogeneic HSCT recipient or a stem cell or donor lymphocyte infusion donor (not recorded which). It is not recorded whose cells these are; they may come from a transplant donor. The CDR3 DNA reads TGCAGTGCTAGAGGGGGCAAAGGGAGGAGATCCGGCTACACCTTC. Residues: CSARGGKGRRSGYTF.